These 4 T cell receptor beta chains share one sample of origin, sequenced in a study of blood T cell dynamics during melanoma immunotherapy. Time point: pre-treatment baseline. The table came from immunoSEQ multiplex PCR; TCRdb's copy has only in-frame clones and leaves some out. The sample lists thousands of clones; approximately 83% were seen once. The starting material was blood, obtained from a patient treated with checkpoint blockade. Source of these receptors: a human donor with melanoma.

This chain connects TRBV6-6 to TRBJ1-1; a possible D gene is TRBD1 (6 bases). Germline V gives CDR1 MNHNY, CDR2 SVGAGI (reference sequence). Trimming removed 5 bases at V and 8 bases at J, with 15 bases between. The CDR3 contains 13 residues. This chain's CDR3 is CASSDGTPREAFF. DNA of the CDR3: TGTGCCAGCAGTGACGGGACACCCAGGGAAGCTTTCTTT.

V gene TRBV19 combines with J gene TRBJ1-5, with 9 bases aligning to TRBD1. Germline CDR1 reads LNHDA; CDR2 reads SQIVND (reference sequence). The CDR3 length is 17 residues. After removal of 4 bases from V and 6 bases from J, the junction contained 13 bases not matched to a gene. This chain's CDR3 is CASSTAGTGSLTQPQHF. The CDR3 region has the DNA TGTGCCAGTAGTACCGCCGGGACAGGGAGTTTGACTCAGCCCCAGCATTTT.

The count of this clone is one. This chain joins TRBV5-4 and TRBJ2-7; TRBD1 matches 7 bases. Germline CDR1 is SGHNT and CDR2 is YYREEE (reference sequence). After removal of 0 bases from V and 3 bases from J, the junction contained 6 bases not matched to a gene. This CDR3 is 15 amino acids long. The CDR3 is CASSLGRQGYYEQYF. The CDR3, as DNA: TGTGCCAGCAGCTTGGGACGACAGGGCTACTACGAGCAGTACTTC.

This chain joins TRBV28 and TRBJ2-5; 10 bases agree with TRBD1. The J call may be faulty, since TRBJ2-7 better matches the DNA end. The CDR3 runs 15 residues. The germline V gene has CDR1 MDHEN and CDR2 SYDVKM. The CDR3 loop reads CASSLAGTGDYEQYF. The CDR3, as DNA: TGTGCCAGCAGTTTAGCCGGGACAGGGGACTACGAGCAGTACTTC.